This is a list of T cell receptor beta chains from one sample in a study of T cells expressing NK-cell markers. Using the 5' RACE reads, TCRdb records one entry per CDR3 protein without DNA. Its clone listing holds about 2,200 distinct CDR3 sequences. Sequences were obtained from blood T cells: a sorted CD56 or NKG2C T cell subset, CD4+ or CD8+ T cells, or bulk PBMC T cells (not recorded which). Receptors originate from a woman aged 18-29 years in good health. Both conserved end residues are part of each CDR3. Rows may omit the clone size; those that give it use once, few, many or a size class.

clone_size: .; v_call: TRBV6-1; j_call: TRBJ2-7; cdr3_aa: CASSEANSGSYEQYF
clone_size: .; v_call: TRBV2; j_call: TRBJ2-7; cdr3_aa: CASSEMGWSYEQYF
clone_size: .; v_call: TRBV21-1; j_call: TRBJ1-6; cdr3_aa: CASSKGRRPNSPLHF
clone_size: .; v_call: TRBV6-1; j_call: TRBJ1-4; cdr3_aa: CASQVGANFNEKLFF
clone_size: .; v_call: TRBV27; j_call: TRBJ2-1; cdr3_aa: CASSLIWGVIEQFF
clone_size: medium-sized; v_call: TRBV5-1; j_call: TRBJ1-1; cdr3_aa: CASSFGQGTEAFF
clone_size: .; v_call: TRBV7-3; j_call: TRBJ2-7; cdr3_aa: CASSRGRSYEQYF
clone_size: .; v_call: TRBV27; j_call: TRBJ2-3; cdr3_aa: CASSFHPTYLTDTQYF
clone_size: .; v_call: TRBV6-1; j_call: TRBJ1-4; cdr3_aa: CASSGEADLEKLFF
clone_size: .; v_call: TRBV27; j_call: TRBJ2-7; cdr3_aa: CASSLSAGGAYEQYF
clone_size: large; v_call: TRBV20-1; j_call: TRBJ2-2; cdr3_aa: CSARTGGDTGELFF
clone_size: .; v_call: TRBV6-5; j_call: TRBJ1-3; cdr3_aa: CASSYLRTGGMRGNTIYF
clone_size: .; v_call: TRBV30; j_call: TRBJ1-6; cdr3_aa: CAWTRQGASPLHF
clone_size: .; v_call: TRBV12-3/TRBV12-4; j_call: TRBJ1-2; cdr3_aa: CASSLMGGGYTF
clone_size: .; v_call: TRBV7-2; j_call: TRBJ2-1; cdr3_aa: CASSLRSAFPDEQFF
clone_size: .; v_call: TRBV6-2/TRBV6-3; j_call: TRBJ1-5; cdr3_aa: CASSLQGGKQPQHF
clone_size: .; v_call: TRBV20-1; j_call: TRBJ1-1; cdr3_aa: CSLNRGNTEAFF
clone_size: .; v_call: TRBV15; j_call: TRBJ2-5; cdr3_aa: CATSRESTGLETQYF
clone_size: .; v_call: TRBV30; j_call: TRBJ2-2; cdr3_aa: CAWSPLAGPGELFF
clone_size: medium-sized; v_call: TRBV20-1; j_call: TRBJ2-7; cdr3_aa: CSARGDRDYEQYF
clone_size: .; v_call: TRBV4-2; j_call: TRBJ1-4; cdr3_aa: CASSQDTGTGGEKLFF
clone_size: medium-sized; v_call: TRBV6-1; j_call: TRBJ2-1; cdr3_aa: CASSELAGSYNEQFF
clone_size: .; v_call: TRBV4-3; j_call: TRBJ2-7; cdr3_aa: CASSQEDSTSYEQYF
clone_size: .; v_call: TRBV20-1; j_call: TRBJ2-3; cdr3_aa: CSPLVHTDTQYF
clone_size: .; v_call: TRBV3-1; j_call: TRBJ1-1; cdr3_aa: CASSRQYTEAFF
clone_size: medium-sized; v_call: TRBV7-2; j_call: TRBJ2-7; cdr3_aa: CASSRVQAGLSYEQYF
clone_size: .; v_call: TRBV6-2/TRBV6-3; j_call: TRBJ1-5; cdr3_aa: CASATGQPQHF